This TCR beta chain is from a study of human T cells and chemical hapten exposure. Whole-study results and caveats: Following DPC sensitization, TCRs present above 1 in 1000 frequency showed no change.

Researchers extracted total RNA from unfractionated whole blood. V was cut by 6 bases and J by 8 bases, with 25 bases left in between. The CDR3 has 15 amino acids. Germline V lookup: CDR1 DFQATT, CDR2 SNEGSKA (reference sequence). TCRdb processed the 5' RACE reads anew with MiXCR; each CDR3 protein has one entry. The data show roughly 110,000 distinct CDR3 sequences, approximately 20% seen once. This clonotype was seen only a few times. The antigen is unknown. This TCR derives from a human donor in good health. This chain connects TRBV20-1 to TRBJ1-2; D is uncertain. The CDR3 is CSAPEPSGRRRGYTF. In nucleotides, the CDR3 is TGCAGTGCCCCCGAGCCTAGCGGGAGACGAAGGGGCTACACCTTC.